Listed here are 6 T cell receptor beta chains from one sample, sequenced in a study of T-cell reconstitution after alpha-beta-depleted transplantation in children (dated by TCRdb to the mid-2010s). Explained via the paper, the treatment or condition label denotes: allogeneic hematopoietic cell transplantation with graft depleted of TCRalphabeta T cells and CD19 B cells. The library was generated by PCR. Sequencing took place on an Illumina HiSeq 2500. To normalize quantification of the TCRbeta repertoire, the TCR libraries were built with molecular barcoding that relied on unique molecular identifiers. TCRdb trimmed the raw reads at Q25, called clones with MiXCR and kept productive beta chains. CDR3 protein duplicates are merged, each entry listing the most common genes and DNA. The sample table holds 700,000 or so distinct CDR3 sequences, of which 10% to 15% were seen once. Around 0.76% of the sample goes to the ten largest clones.

Sample: PBMCs, taken before TCRalphabeta/CD19-depleted stem cell transplant. The receptors originated from a girl aged 2-10 years with congenital amegakaryocytic thrombocytopenia, due to receive a stem cell transplant.

In nucleotides, the CDR3 is TGTGCCACCTGCCTGCCCCTCGGGCGGGGGAGCTCCTACAATGAGCAGTTCTTC. Its translation: CATCLPLGRGSSYNEQFF. This chain uses TRBV3-1 with TRBJ2-1; TRBD2 agrees at 7 bases. CDR1 LGHDT and CDR2 YNNKEL come from the germline V gene (reference sequence). The CDR3 covers 18 residues. V was clipped by 10 bases and J by 0 bases; unmatched bases: 18.

Only a few counts were recorded for this clonotype. The chain couples TRBV9 to TRBJ2-3, with D possibly being TRBD2 (6 bases). Germline-derived CDR1 and CDR2 are SGDLS and YYNGEE. Trimming removed 4 bases at V and 1 base at J, with 19 bases between. The CDR3 runs to 17 residues. As DNA, the CDR3 is TGTGCCAGCAGCTCCCTCGGTCGAAAGCGGGGCACAGATACGCAGTATTTT. Its protein is CASSSLGRKRGTDTQYF.

This clonotype has just a few counts. The chain combines TRBV12-3 or TRBV12-4 with TRBJ2-1; TRBD1 or TRBD2 may be the D gene (6 bases each). Trimming removed 3 bases at V and 8 bases at J, with 11 bases between. This CDR3 spans 13 amino acids. The CDR3 DNA is TGTGCCAGCAGTTTTGGTGGGGGGCATGAGCAGTTCTTC. Translating gives CASSFGGGHEQFF.

This sequence joins TRBV6-5 and TRBJ2-3, with D tentatively TRBD1 (5 bases). This CDR3 spans 16 amino acids. Germline V gene sequence: CDR1 MNHEY, CDR2 SVGAGI. V was shortened by 5 bases and J by 0 bases, with 15 bases between the two germline ends. CDR3 DNA sequence: TGTGCCAGCAGTCACGGAACAGGTTCTAGCACAGATACGCAGTATTTT. Protein sequence: CASSHGTGSSTDTQYF.

Ten or more counts support this clonotype. One end of the junction varies from germline; a read error may be responsible. J is TRBJ2-3 and V is TRBV5-1, with a weak D call TRBD2 (6 bases). Looked up from germline, CDR1 is SGHRS and CDR2 is YFSETQ. This CDR3 has 14 residues. CDR3 region: CASSLEGSTDTQYF. The CDR3 nucleotides read TGTGCCAGCAGTTTGGAGGGCAGCACAGATACGCAGTATTTT. Full variable domain (remainder filled in from reference TRBV5-1 and TRBJ2-3): KAGVTQTPRYLIKTRGQQVTLSCSPISGHRSVSWYQQTPGQGLQFLFEYFSETQRNKGNFPGRFSGRQFSNSRSEMNVSTLELGDSALYLCASSLEGSTDTQYFGPGTRLTVL.

The sample holds many counts of this clonotype. The CDR3 DNA reads as TGTGCCAGCAGCGTAGGACAGCGAACGGGAGGGCAGTACTTC. Translation: CASSVGQRTGGQYF. This chain joins TRBV9 and TRBJ2-7; TRBD2 aligns across 7 bases. In germline, CDR1 is SGDLS, CDR2 YYNGEE. The CDR3 has 14 residues. With V trimmed by 0 bases and J by 9 bases, 9 bases remained unmatched.